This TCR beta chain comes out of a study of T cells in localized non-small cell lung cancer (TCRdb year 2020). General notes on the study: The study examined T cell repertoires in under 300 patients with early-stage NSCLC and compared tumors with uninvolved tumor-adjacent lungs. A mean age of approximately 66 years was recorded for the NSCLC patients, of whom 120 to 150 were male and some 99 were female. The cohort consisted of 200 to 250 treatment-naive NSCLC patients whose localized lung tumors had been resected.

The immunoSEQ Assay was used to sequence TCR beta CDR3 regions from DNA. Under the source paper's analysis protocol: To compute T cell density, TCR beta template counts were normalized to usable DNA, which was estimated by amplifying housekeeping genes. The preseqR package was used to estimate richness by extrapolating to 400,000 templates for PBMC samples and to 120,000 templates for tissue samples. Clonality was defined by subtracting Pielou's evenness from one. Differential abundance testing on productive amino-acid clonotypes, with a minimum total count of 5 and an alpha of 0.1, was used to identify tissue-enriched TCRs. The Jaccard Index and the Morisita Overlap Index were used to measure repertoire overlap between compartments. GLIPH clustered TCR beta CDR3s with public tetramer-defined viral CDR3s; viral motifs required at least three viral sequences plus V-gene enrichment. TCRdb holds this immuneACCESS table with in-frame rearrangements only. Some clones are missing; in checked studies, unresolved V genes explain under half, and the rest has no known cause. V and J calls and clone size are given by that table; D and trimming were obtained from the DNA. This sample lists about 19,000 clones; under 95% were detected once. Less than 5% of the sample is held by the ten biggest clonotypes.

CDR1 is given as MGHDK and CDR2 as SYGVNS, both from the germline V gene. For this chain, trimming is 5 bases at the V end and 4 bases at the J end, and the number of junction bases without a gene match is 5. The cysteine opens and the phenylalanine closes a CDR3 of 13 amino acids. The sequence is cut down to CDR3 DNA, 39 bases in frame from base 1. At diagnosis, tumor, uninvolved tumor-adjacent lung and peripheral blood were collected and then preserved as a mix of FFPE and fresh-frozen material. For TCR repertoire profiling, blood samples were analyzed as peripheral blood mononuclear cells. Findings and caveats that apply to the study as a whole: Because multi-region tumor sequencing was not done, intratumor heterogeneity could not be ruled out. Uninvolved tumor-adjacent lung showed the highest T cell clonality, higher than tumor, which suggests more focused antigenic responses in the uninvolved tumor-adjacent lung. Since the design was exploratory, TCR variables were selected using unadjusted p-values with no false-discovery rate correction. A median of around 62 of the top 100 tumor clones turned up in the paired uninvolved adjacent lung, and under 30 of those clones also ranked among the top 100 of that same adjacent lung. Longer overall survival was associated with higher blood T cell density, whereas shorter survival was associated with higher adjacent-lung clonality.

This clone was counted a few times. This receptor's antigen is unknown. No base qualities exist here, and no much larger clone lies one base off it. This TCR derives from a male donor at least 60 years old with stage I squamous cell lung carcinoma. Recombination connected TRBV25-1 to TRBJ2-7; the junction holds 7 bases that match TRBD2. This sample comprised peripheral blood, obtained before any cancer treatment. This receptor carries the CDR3 CASSSGNHYEQYF. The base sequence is TGTGCCAGCAGTAGCGGGAATCATTACGAGCAGTACTTC.